A selection of T cell receptor beta chains follows, all from one sample in a study of persistence of HIV-infected CD4 T cells. Sequencing was performed with immunoSEQ multiplex PCR; in TCRdb, only in-frame clones are kept and a portion is missing. The data show 50,000 or so clones, around 72% seen once. Their antigens remain unidentified. Sequencing used CD4+ T cells sorted from PBMCs after approximately 19-hour stimulation, obtained from a patient who received antiretroviral therapy. Every receptor here comes from an adult man with HIV who was CMV-seropositive. Each CDR3 is given with its conserved first and last residue. The D gene is left open where the match is weak. Clone size appears in some rows only: once, few, many, or a class for an expanded clone.

V gene: TRBV20-1; clone size: .; J gene: TRBJ2-5; D gene: .; CDR3 protein: CSASTPPSEETQYF; CDR3 DNA: TGCAGTGCTAGTACTCCACCAAGCGAAGAGACCCAGTACTTC
V gene: TRBV4-1; clone size: .; J gene: TRBJ2-2; D gene: .; CDR3 protein: CASSQDQGFGTGELFF; CDR3 DNA: TGCGCCAGCAGCCAAGATCAAGGCTTCGGGACCGGGGAGCTGTTTTTT
V gene: TRBV27; clone size: .; J gene: TRBJ1-4; D gene: .; CDR3 protein: CASSFNIGYDGKNEKLFF; CDR3 DNA: TGTGCCAGCAGTTTTAATATAGGGTACGACGGAAAGAATGAAAAACTGTTTTTT
V gene: TRBV3-1/TRBV3-2; clone size: .; J gene: TRBJ2-1; D gene: TRBD1; CDR3 protein: CASSFRTGVSYNEQFF; CDR3 DNA: TGTGCCAGCAGCTTTCGCACAGGGGTCTCCTACAATGAGCAGTTCTTC
V gene: TRBV5-5; clone size: .; J gene: TRBJ1-4; D gene: .; CDR3 protein: CASSFPDGEKLFF; CDR3 DNA: TGTGCCAGCAGCTTTCCTGATGGTGAAAAACTGTTTTTT
V gene: TRBV6-5; clone size: few; J gene: TRBJ1-3; D gene: .; CDR3 protein: CASSYSQSSGNTIYF; CDR3 DNA: TGTGCCAGCAGTTACTCGCAGAGCTCTGGAAACACCATATATTTT
V gene: TRBV7-2; clone size: .; J gene: TRBJ2-7; D gene: .; CDR3 protein: CASSPLGGRRAYEQYF; CDR3 DNA: TGTGCCAGCAGCCCCCTTGGGGGTAGGAGAGCCTACGAGCAGTACTTC
V gene: TRBV18; clone size: once; J gene: TRBJ1-2; D gene: .; CDR3 protein: CASSPSRGSLGGYTF; CDR3 DNA: TGTGCCAGCTCACCTTCTCGGGGGAGCCTCGGCGGCTACACCTTC
V gene: TRBV30; clone size: .; J gene: TRBJ1-5; D gene: .; CDR3 protein: CAWSVGSNQPQHF; CDR3 DNA: TGTGCCTGGAGTGTGGGGAGCAATCAGCCCCAGCATTTT
V gene: TRBV5-1; clone size: few; J gene: TRBJ1-2; D gene: .; CDR3 protein: CASSLDRHGYTF; CDR3 DNA: TGCGCCAGCAGCTTGGACCGTCATGGCTACACCTTC
V gene: TRBV4-2; clone size: .; J gene: TRBJ1-5; D gene: TRBD1; CDR3 protein: CASSQLGQGAIGNQPQHF; CDR3 DNA: TGTGCCAGCAGCCAATTAGGGCAGGGGGCCATAGGCAATCAGCCCCAGCATTTT
V gene: TRBV12-3/TRBV12-4; clone size: few; J gene: TRBJ1-2; D gene: .; CDR3 protein: CASSLLRLGYTF; CDR3 DNA: TGTGCCAGCAGTTTACTCCGCCTTGGCTACACCTTC
V gene: TRBV6-2/TRBV6-3; clone size: .; J gene: TRBJ1-1; D gene: .; CDR3 protein: CASSYWATEAFF; CDR3 DNA: TGTGCCAGCAGTTACTGGGCCACTGAAGCTTTCTTT
V gene: TRBV3-1/TRBV3-2; clone size: .; J gene: TRBJ1-2; D gene: .; CDR3 protein: CASSVRGGYGYTF; CDR3 DNA: TGTGCCAGCAGCGTGAGGGGGGGCTATGGCTACACCTTC
V gene: TRBV6-1; clone size: .; J gene: TRBJ1-5; D gene: TRBD1; CDR3 protein: CASSKGDRGRGSNQPQHF; CDR3 DNA: TGTGCCAGCAGTAAAGGAGACAGGGGGCGCGGGAGCAATCAGCCCCAGCATTTT
V gene: TRBV6-1; clone size: .; J gene: TRBJ1-1; D gene: .; CDR3 protein: CASSETASEAFF; CDR3 DNA: TGTGCCAGCAGTGAGACAGCTTCTGAAGCTTTCTTT
V gene: TRBV3-1/TRBV3-2; clone size: .; J gene: TRBJ1-1; D gene: .; CDR3 protein: CASSPQDMNTEAFF; CDR3 DNA: TGTGCCAGCAGCCCCCAGGACATGAACACTGAAGCTTTCTTT
V gene: TRBV12-3/TRBV12-4; clone size: .; J gene: TRBJ1-1; D gene: .; CDR3 protein: CASSQGPSTEAFF; CDR3 DNA: TGTGCCAGCAGTCAAGGACCCAGCACTGAAGCTTTCTTT
V gene: TRBV5-8; clone size: few; J gene: TRBJ1-6; D gene: .; CDR3 protein: CASSFSGYNSPLHF; CDR3 DNA: TGTGCCAGCAGCTTTTCCGGTTATAATTCACCCCTCCACTTT
V gene: TRBV9; clone size: .; J gene: TRBJ2-1; D gene: TRBD2; CDR3 protein: CASSVTSGITEQFF; CDR3 DNA: TGTGCCAGCAGCGTTACTAGCGGGATCACTGAGCAGTTCTTC
V gene: TRBV19; clone size: .; J gene: TRBJ1-1; D gene: .; CDR3 protein: CASSMLREAFF; CDR3 DNA: TGTGCCAGTAGTATGTTAAGAGAAGCTTTCTTT
V gene: TRBV29-1; clone size: .; J gene: TRBJ2-7; D gene: .; CDR3 protein: CSVEDSTVREQYF; CDR3 DNA: TGCAGCGTTGAAGATTCCACCGTCCGGGAGCAGTACTTC
V gene: TRBV5-6; clone size: .; J gene: TRBJ2-7; D gene: .; CDR3 protein: CASSYESEQYF; CDR3 DNA: TGTGCCAGCAGCTATGAGAGCGAGCAGTACTTC
V gene: TRBV30; clone size: .; J gene: TRBJ1-2; D gene: .; CDR3 protein: CAWGGTPASGYTF; CDR3 DNA: TGTGCCTGGGGCGGGACTCCCGCGTCGGGCTACACCTTC
V gene: TRBV9; clone size: .; J gene: TRBJ1-1; D gene: .; CDR3 protein: CASSVMRGSEAFF; CDR3 DNA: TGTGCCAGCAGCGTGATGAGGGGGTCTGAAGCTTTCTTT
V gene: TRBV14; clone size: .; J gene: TRBJ2-7; D gene: .; CDR3 protein: CASSQVTTSYEQYF; CDR3 DNA: TGTGCCAGCAGCCAAGTAACCACCTCCTACGAGCAGTACTTC
V gene: TRBV6-2/TRBV6-3; clone size: .; J gene: TRBJ2-5; D gene: .; CDR3 protein: CASSYNHGEPQETQYF; CDR3 DNA: TGTGCCAGCAGTTATAATCACGGGGAGCCCCAAGAGACCCAGTACTTC
V gene: TRBV19; clone size: .; J gene: TRBJ1-1; D gene: TRBD1; CDR3 protein: CASSRTGNTEAFF; CDR3 DNA: TGTGCCAGTAGTCGGACAGGCAACACTGAAGCTTTCTTT